Following are 22 T cell receptor beta chains from one sample sequenced in a study of T-cell memory formation after mild COVID-19. TCRdb re-called the 5' RACE reads through MiXCR, storing one row per CDR3 protein. Of some 120,000 distinct CDR3 sequences in the sample, around 15% were seen once. The specimen was PBMCs or a T cell subset sorted from them (not recorded which). Every receptor here comes from a man between 18 and 35 years old who had mild COVID-19 (a few samples of this study predate the infection). Cell type and time point are not known.

This clonotype was detected only a few times. This sequence joins TRBV11-2 and TRBJ2-5; no firm D call. The ends were cut back, 1 base at V and 5 bases at J, with 11 bases in the middle. The CDR3 consists of 14 residues. In germline, CDR1 is SGHAT, CDR2 FQNNGV. The CDR3 bases are TGTGCCAGCAGCTTAGTGCGTCGTCGGGAGACCCAGTACTTC. As protein: CASSLVRRRETQYF.

This clonotype was seen only a few times. The chain employs TRBV4-1 and TRBJ1-2; 8 bases agree with TRBD1. CDR1 is MGHRA, CDR2 YSYEKL, per germline. J gave up 3 bases and V 6 bases, and 3 bases lay outside the gene matches. The CDR3 is 13 residues long. CDR3 sequence reads: CASSRGQDYGYTF. The CDR3 DNA follows: TGCGCCAGCAGTCGGGGACAGGACTATGGCTACACCTTC.

This clonotype was seen more than once but under ten times. V usage is TRBV5-1 and J usage is TRBJ1-5, with TRBD1 as a possible D gene (5 bases). The germline V and J ends were trimmed by 1 base and 3 bases, with 11 bases remaining between them. Germline CDR1 SGHRS, CDR2 YFSETQ. This CDR3 contains 15 residues. The CDR3 spells CASSLTGRDNQPQHF. The CDR3 bases are TGCGCCAGCAGCTTGACGGGACGAGACAATCAGCCCCAGCATTTT.

The CDR3 loop is CASSLLTGLSTDTQYF. Written as DNA, the CDR3 is TGTGCCAGCAGTTTACTGACAGGGCTTAGCACAGATACGCAGTATTTT. The rearrangement links TRBV12-3 or TRBV12-4 to TRBJ2-3; 7 positions match TRBD1. The ends lost 2 bases at V and 0 bases at J; junction bases unmatched: 5. CDR3 length: 16 amino acids.

This clonotype was seen only a few times. V usage is TRBV5-1 and J usage is TRBJ2-5; D gene uncertain. CDR1 and CDR2 from the germline V gene are SGHRS and YFSETQ. V lost 0 bases, J lost 5 bases, and 8 bases lay in between. CDR3 length equals 13 residues. CDR3 sequence reads: CASSLGAIETQYF. CDR3 nucleotide sequence: TGCGCCAGCAGCTTGGGGGCAATCGAGACCCAGTACTTC.

This clonotype was detected only a few times. The chain recombines TRBV6-5 with TRBJ1-2; TRBD1 might be the D (5 bases). The ends were cut back, 2 bases at V and 6 bases at J, with 10 bases in the middle. CDR1 and CDR2 (germline): MNHEY, SVGAGI. This CDR3 has 13 residues. Written as DNA, the CDR3 is TGTGCCAGCAGTTACAGGCGGGGGAATGGCTACACCTTC. Translating gives CASSYRRGNGYTF.

In this sample, this clonotype turned up many times. This rearrangement joins TRBV3-1 to TRBJ2-7, with TRBD1 matching over 10 bases. There are 15 residues in the CDR3. Germline values: CDR1 LGHDT, CDR2 YNNKEL (reference sequence). Losses at the gene ends were 2 bases for V and 5 bases for J; bases not matched to a gene: 6. The CDR3 region has the DNA TGTGCCAGCAGCCAACCGACAGGGGGCCGGAACGAGCAGTACTTC. This codes for CASSQPTGGRNEQYF.

This clonotype occurred once. The V gene is TRBV7-2, the J gene TRBJ1-6, with D possibly matching TRBD1 (6 bases). CDR1 and CDR2 from the germline V gene are SGHTA and FQGNSA. The CDR3 covers 15 residues. V lost 4 bases, J lost 9 bases, and 16 bases lay in between. The CDR3 nucleotides are TGTGCCAGCAGCTCACGTAAGGGGGGCACTTCACCCCTCCACTTT. It specifies CASSSRKGGTSPLHF.

The chain uses TRBV5-1 and TRBJ1-1; D is undetermined. The germline V gene has CDR1 SGHRS and CDR2 YFSETQ. V was shortened by 4 bases and J by 6 bases, with 19 bases between the two germline ends. The CDR3 contains 15 residues. DNA for the CDR3: TGCGCCAGCAGCCCTCTCGTTAGTCACGTCGCTGAAGCTTTCTTT. Translating gives CASSPLVSHVAEAFF.

The chain carries TRBV7-2 and TRBJ2-3; no clear D gene. With 1 base removed from V and 14 bases from J, the gap between germline ends came to 22 bases. This CDR3 comprises 15 residues. Germline V lookup: CDR1 SGHTA, CDR2 FQGNSA. This CDR3 reads CASSLGGDSSVLRYF. The CDR3 DNA reads as TGTGCCAGCAGCTTAGGAGGAGACTCGAGCGTACTACGGTATTTT.

The chain uses TRBV7-2 and TRBJ2-7; 9 bases match TRBD2. Germline loops: CDR1 SGHTA, CDR2 FQGNSA. Trimming at V came to 7 bases and at J to 1 base, leaving 11 bases not matched to a gene. The CDR3 sequence is 16 residues long. The CDR3 loop reads CASTPLGRGGSYEQYF. The CDR3 DNA sequence: TGTGCCAGCACGCCTCTGGGGCGGGGGGGTTCCTACGAGCAGTACTTC. Combining the CDR3 with reference TRBV7-2 and TRBJ2-7 gives the whole variable domain GAGVSQSPSNKVTEKGKDVELRCDPISGHTALYWYRQSLGQGLEFLIYFQGNSAPDKSGLPSDRFSAERTGGSVSTLTIQRTQQEDSAVYLCASTPLGRGGSYEQYFGPGTRLTVT.

This sequence joins TRBV27 and TRBJ1-1; perhaps TRBD1 as D (5 bases). The CDR3 is 18 amino acids. V was cut by 6 bases and J by 1 base, with 24 bases left in between. The germline V gene has CDR1 MNHEY and CDR2 SMNVEV (reference sequence). For the CDR3, the DNA is TGTGCCAGCAGCACCTATCTTAGAAAGGGGAGGGGGAACACTGAAGCTTTCTTT. Amino acid sequence: CASSTYLRKGRGNTEAFF.

The rearrangement joins TRBV15 to TRBJ1-5; 7 bases fit TRBD1. Germline V gives CDR1 LNHNV, CDR2 YYDKDF (reference sequence). V was pared by 5 bases and J by 0 bases, with 16 bases of the junction left unmatched. This CDR3 comprises 19 residues. This CDR3 reads CATSDRQGAIRYSNQPQHF. As DNA, the CDR3 is TGTGCCACCAGCGACCGACAGGGTGCCATCCGGTATAGCAATCAGCCCCAGCATTTT.

The chain carries TRBV7-9 and TRBJ2-1; D unclear. Per the germline V gene, CDR1 is SEHNR and CDR2 is FQNEAQ (reference sequence). The CDR3 has 13 amino acids. The V end lost 3 bases, the J end lost 7 bases, and 10 bases lay between the germline ends. The CDR3 nucleotides are TGTGCCAGCAGCTTCTCTCAGTGGAATGAGCAGTTCTTC. Translating it yields CASSFSQWNEQFF.

The rearrangement joins TRBV19 to TRBJ1-2; 8 bases align to TRBD1. The J segment lost 7 bases and the V segment lost 5 bases, leaving 9 bases of the junction unmatched. This CDR3 spans 14 amino acids. The germline gives CDR1 LNHDA, CDR2 SQIVND (reference sequence). In DNA form, the CDR3 reads TGTGCCAGTAGTCTGGACAGGGACACGCTTGGCTACACCTTC. It encodes CASSLDRDTLGYTF.

The rearrangement joins TRBV20-1 to TRBJ1-4, with D possibly being TRBD1 (5 bases). The CDR3 runs 13 residues. Deletions cut 6 bases from V and 8 bases from J, with 16 bases between. Germline V gene lookup returns CDR1 DFQATT and CDR2 SNEGSKA (reference sequence). The CDR3 sequence: CSAPTKRDEKLFF. DNA for the CDR3: TGCAGTGCCCCGACCAAGAGGGACGAAAAACTGTTTTTT.

The table lists this clonotype with a few counts. The gene calls are TRBV5-1 and TRBJ2-2, with 13 bases fitting TRBD2. The CDR3 is made up of 19 amino acids. Germline trimming cut 4 bases from V and 4 bases from J; bases unmatched to any gene: 13. Germline V gene sequence: CDR1 SGHRS, CDR2 YFSETQ. CDR3 residues: CASSPYPTSGGTVTGELFF. The CDR3 nucleotides read TGCGCCAGCAGCCCCTATCCGACTAGCGGGGGGACAGTCACCGGGGAGCTGTTTTTT.

This sequence joins TRBV9 and TRBJ2-3; no clear D gene. V dropped 4 bases and J dropped 2 bases, with 14 bases sitting between them. Germline CDR1 and CDR2: SGDLS and YYNGEE. CDR3 size: 15 residues. The CDR3 coding sequence is TGTGCCAGCAGCCGGGTGGGCGGTCCCACAGATACGCAGTATTTT. This sequence encodes CASSRVGGPTDTQYF. The entire variable domain, with the rest obtained from reference TRBV9 and TRBJ2-3, is as follows: DSGVTQTPKHLITATGQRVTLRCSPRSGDLSVYWYQQSLDQGLQFLIQYYNGEERAKGNILERFSAQQFPDLHSELNLSSLELGDSALYFCASSRVGGPTDTQYFGPGTRLTVL.

This clonotype was found a few times. The chain links TRBV5-5 to TRBJ1-4; D might be TRBD1 (5 bases). V shed 6 bases and J shed 1 base, with 10 bases lying between them. CDR1 is SGHKS and CDR2 is YYEKEE in the germline V gene (reference sequence). CDR3 length: 14 residues. The CDR3 reads CASTLRGTNEKLFF. The DNA of the CDR3 is TGTGCCAGCACATTAAGGGGAACTAATGAAAAACTGTTTTTT. The variable domain in full, with the rest retrieved from reference TRBV5-5 and TRBJ1-4, is DAGVTQSPTHLIKTRGQQVTLRCSPISGHKSVSWYQQVLGQGPQFIFQYYEKEERGRGNFPDRFSARQFPNYSSELNVNALLLGDSALYLCASTLRGTNEKLFFGSGTQLSVL.

V is TRBV7-2 and J is TRBJ2-3; 9 nucleotides line up with TRBD2. The CDR3 sequence is 15 residues long. Trimming removed 3 bases from V and 7 bases from J; junction bases left unmatched: 8. Germline CDR1 and CDR2: SGHTA and FQGNSA. In DNA, the CDR3 is TGTGCCAGCAGCTTCCGAGGAGGACTAGCGAATACGCAGTATTTT. Translated: CASSFRGGLANTQYF.

In the case of this clonotype: This sequence may be a read error, since a much larger clone differs from it by one base. The rearrangement uses TRBV5-1 and TRBJ2-3; 9 nucleotides agree with TRBD2. CDR1 is SGHRS, CDR2 YFSETQ, per germline. This CDR3 has 14 residues. DNA for the CDR3: TGCGCCAGCAGGCCCGGGACTAGCACAGATACGGAGTATTTT. Its translation: CASRPGTSTDTEYF.

The chain recombines TRBV24-1 with TRBJ2-2; a weak D match, TRBD1 (7 bases). Trimming removed 5 bases from V and 3 bases from J, with 15 bases in between. The CDR3 extends over 16 amino acids. Germline V gene data show CDR1 as KGHDR and CDR2 as SFDVKD. Written as DNA, the CDR3 is TGTGCCACCAGTGGGCCGACAGGGAGGCACACCGGGGAGCTGTTTTTT. Its protein product is CATSGPTGRHTGELFF.